This T cell receptor beta chain stems from a study of tumour-infiltrating T cells in Burkitt lymphoma. For the study at large: Survival, overall and progression-free, tracked with productive clonality.

Clones were read by immunoSEQ multiplex PCR, and TCRdb kept only the in-frame ones, dropping some. The sample shows 15,000 to 20,000 clones, about 80% of them seen only once. Trimming took 4 bases from V and 4 from J; bases not matched to a gene: 5. Germline V gene data show CDR1 as MDHEN and CDR2 as SYDVKM. The CDR3 spans 15 residues. The sequencing input was tumor tissue. V is TRBV28 and J is TRBJ2-1; 9 bases map to TRBD2. This clonotype was obtained from a human donor with diffuse large B-cell lymphoma. The CDR3, as DNA: TGTGCCAGCAGTTACGTAGCGGGGGATTACAATGAGCAGTTCTTC. Protein: CASSYVAGDYNEQFF. Complete variable domain (other parts from reference TRBV28 and TRBJ2-1): DVKVTQSSRYLVKRTGEKVFLECVQDMDHENMFWYRQDPGLGLRLIYFSYDVKMKEKGDIPEGYSVSREKKERFSLILESASTNQTSMYLCASSYVAGDYNEQFFGPGTRLTVL.